This record covers a single TCR beta chain. Its specific antigen is unknown. No much larger clone is present one base from it, and per-base qualities are unavailable. According to the study, the label for this sample's time point signals: about 28 days (+/-7) after the second vaccine dose. AZD1222 recipients with second doses at about 4 weeks or about 12 weeks were pooled, because spike-specific TCR depth and breadth did not differ between schedules. Samples from vaccinated people were obtained from the UK trials COV001 and COV002, which included a single-blind randomized controlled phase 2/3 trial of AZD1222 (ChAdOx1 nCoV-19) in healthy adults. Trial participant PBMC samples were collected at day 0 and day 28 after the second dose for TCRbeta chain sequencing. The data originate from a study of T cell responses to AZD1222 COVID-19 vaccine (dated by TCRdb to 2020 to 2023). With respect to the entire study: A total of about 250 trial participants underwent TCR sequencing, of whom about 210 had received two doses of AZD1222 and around 26 had received two doses of the MenACWY control vaccine. Trial participants were enrolled into age subgroups of 18-55, 56-69 and 70-plus years, which contained approximately 150, 30 and 60 TCR-sequenced participants, respectively. On the study overall, not on this receptor specifically: Participants were mostly white British and included more females than males, and it was suggested by the authors that clonal diversity may have been underestimated. Because no day 14 peak-response samples were available, the repertoires could be characterized only after the peak T cell response. Spike-specific TCR breadth and depth rose significantly after two AZD1222 doses compared with day 0 and with MenACWY recipients. The vaccine-associated CD4 TCRs covered the entire spike protein, and the dominant responses fell in regions 160-218 and 743-854. Reportedly, close to half of the unique spike-specific TCRs recognized epitopes lying outside the regions that are mutated in the B.1.351 and B.1.1.7 variants. Conclusions about previously exposed vaccinees are limited, since just 6 or 7 AZD1222 recipients were seropositive for SARS-CoV-2 at baseline. The 56-69-year group was small, and its depth increase did not reach significance, likely because of low power.

The CDR3 regions of human TCRbeta chains were analyzed by immunosequencing. From the authors' description of their analysis: Repertoire TCRs were matched against a reference library of SARS-CoV-2-specific TCRs generated with the MIRA antigen-specificity platform. Breadth was defined as the fraction of unique TCRs that were SARS-CoV-2-associated, and depth was defined as the fraction of total T cells that were SARS-CoV-2-associated. Using the MIRA data, every spike-specific TCR was mapped to the spike region that the TCR reacted to and assigned to either a CD4 or a CD8 class. Log10-transformed breadth and depth values were compared by one-way ANOVA with Sidak's multiple comparisons tests. TCRdb limited this immuneACCESS table to in-frame rearrangements with V and J called. A share of clones is missing; checked studies link under half to unresolved V genes, and the rest is unexplained. V and J calls and clone size come straight from that table; D and trimming were deduced from the DNA. The sample table holds about 130,000 clones, of which around 92% were seen once. The ten largest clones represent around 3.5% of the sample.

The sequenced sample was peripheral blood, obtained 28 days after the second AZD1222 dose. The receptor's source is an adult who received the AZD1222 COVID-19 vaccine.

The DNA reads as follows: TGTGCCAGCAGCCCGGGACTAGCGGGAGGGACGAGAAATGAGCAGTTCTTC. It specifies CASSPGLAGGTRNEQFF. The chain joins TRBV6-2 or TRBV6-3 to TRBJ2-1; 16 junctional bases match TRBD2. Clipping removes 6 bases from V and 7 bases from J, with 9 as the unmatched junction base count. Based on the germline V gene, the CDR1 and CDR2 sequences are MNHEY and SVGEGT. The CDR3, from cysteine to phenylalanine, totals 17 residues. This entry keeps only the CDR3 DNA: 51 bases, framed from base 1.